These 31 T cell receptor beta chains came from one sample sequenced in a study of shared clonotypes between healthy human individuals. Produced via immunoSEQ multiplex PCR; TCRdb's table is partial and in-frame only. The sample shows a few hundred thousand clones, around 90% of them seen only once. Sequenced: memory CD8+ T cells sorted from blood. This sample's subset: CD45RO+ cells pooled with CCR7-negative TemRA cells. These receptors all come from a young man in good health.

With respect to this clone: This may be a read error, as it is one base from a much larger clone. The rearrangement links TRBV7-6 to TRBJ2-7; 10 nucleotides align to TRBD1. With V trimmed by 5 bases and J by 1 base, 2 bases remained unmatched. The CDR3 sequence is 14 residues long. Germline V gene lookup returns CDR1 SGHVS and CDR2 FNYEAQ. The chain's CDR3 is CASSQGQGSYEQYF. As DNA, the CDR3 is TGTGCCAGCAGCCAGGGACAGGGGTCCTACGAGCAGTACTTC. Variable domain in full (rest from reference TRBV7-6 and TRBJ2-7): GAGVSQSPRYKVTKRGQDVALRCDPISGHVSLYWYRQALGQGPEFLTYFNYEAQQDKSGLPNDRFSAERPEGSISTLTIQRTEQRDSAMYRCASSQGQGSYEQYFGPGTRLTVT.

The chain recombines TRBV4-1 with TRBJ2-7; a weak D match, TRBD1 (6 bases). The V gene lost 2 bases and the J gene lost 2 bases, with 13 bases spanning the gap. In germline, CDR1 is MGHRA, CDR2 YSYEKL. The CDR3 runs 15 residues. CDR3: CASSQTITGTYEQYF. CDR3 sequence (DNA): TGCGCCAGCAGCCAAACGATTACAGGGACCTACGAGCAGTACTTC.

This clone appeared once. This CDR3 reads CASSFELAGLNEQFF. CDR3 nucleotide sequence: TGTGCCAGCAGCTTCGAACTAGCGGGTTTAAATGAGCAGTTCTTC. The chain carries TRBV11-2 and TRBJ2-1; 9 bases are shared with TRBD2. The trim removed 3 bases at V and 7 bases at J, leaving 7 bases unmatched. The CDR3 contains 15 residues. Germline CDR1 and CDR2: SGHAT and FQNNGV.

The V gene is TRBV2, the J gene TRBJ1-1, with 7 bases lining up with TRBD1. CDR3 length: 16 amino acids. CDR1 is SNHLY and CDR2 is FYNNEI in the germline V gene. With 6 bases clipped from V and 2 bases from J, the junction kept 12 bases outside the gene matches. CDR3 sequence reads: CASSVSRQGINTEAFF. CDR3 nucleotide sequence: TGTGCCAGCAGCGTTTCTCGACAGGGAATCAACACTGAAGCTTTCTTT.

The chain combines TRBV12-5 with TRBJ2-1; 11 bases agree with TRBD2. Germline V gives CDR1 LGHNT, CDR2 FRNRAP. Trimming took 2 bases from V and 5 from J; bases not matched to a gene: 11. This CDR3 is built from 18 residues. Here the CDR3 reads CASGLRILAGAKNNEQFF. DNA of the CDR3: TGTGCTAGTGGTTTGAGAATACTAGCGGGAGCAAAGAACAATGAGCAGTTCTTC.

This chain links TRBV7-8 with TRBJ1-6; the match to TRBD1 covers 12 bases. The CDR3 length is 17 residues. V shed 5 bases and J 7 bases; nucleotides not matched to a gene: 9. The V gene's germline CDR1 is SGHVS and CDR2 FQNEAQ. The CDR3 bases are TGTGCCAGCAGCGTCCCGGGACAGGGGGCTCAGAATTCACCCCTCCACTTT. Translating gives CASSVPGQGAQNSPLHF.

Written as DNA, the CDR3 is TGTGCCAGCAGCTCCTCCCGGGGGGTCGGCACAGATACGCAGTATTTT. Its protein product is CASSSSRGVGTDTQYF. This sequence joins TRBV7-9 and TRBJ2-3; TRBD2 matches at 7 bases. The length of the CDR3 is 16 residues. Germline CDR1 SEHNR, CDR2 FQNEAQ (reference sequence). V shed 4 bases and J 1 base; nucleotides not matched to a gene: 8. Drawing the rest from reference TRBV7-9 and TRBJ2-3, the complete variable domain is DTGVSQNPRHKITKRGQNVTFRCDPISEHNRLYWYRQTLGQGPEFLTYFQNEAQLEKSRLLSDRFSAERPKGSFSTLEIQRTEQGDSAMYLCASSSSRGVGTDTQYFGPGTRLTVL.

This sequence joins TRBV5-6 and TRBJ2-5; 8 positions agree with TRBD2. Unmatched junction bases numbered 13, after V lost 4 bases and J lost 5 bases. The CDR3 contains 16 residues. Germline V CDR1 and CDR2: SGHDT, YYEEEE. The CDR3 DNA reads TGTGCCAGCAGCCCGGGCGGGAGGAGTAGTTGGGAGACCCAGTACTTC. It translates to CASSPGGRSSWETQYF.

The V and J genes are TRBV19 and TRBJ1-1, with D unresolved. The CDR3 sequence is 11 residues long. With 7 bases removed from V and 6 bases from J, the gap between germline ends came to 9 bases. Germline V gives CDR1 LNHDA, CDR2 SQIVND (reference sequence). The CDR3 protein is CASKEHSEAFF. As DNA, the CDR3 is TGTGCCAGTAAGGAGCATTCTGAAGCTTTCTTT. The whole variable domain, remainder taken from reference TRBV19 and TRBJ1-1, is DGGITQSPKYLFRKEGQNVTLSCEQNLNHDAMYWYRQDPGQGLRLIYYSQIVNDFQKGDIAEGYSVSREKKESFPLTVTSAQKNPTAFYLCASKEHSEAFFGQGTRLTVV.

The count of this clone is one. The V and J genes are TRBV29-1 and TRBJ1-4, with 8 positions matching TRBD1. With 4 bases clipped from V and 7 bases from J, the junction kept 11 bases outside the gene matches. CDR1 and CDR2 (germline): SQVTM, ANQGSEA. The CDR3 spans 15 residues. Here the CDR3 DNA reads TGCAGCGTTGTGGGGCTGGCAGGGGGCCCTGAAAAACTGTTTTTT. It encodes CSVVGLAGGPEKLFF.

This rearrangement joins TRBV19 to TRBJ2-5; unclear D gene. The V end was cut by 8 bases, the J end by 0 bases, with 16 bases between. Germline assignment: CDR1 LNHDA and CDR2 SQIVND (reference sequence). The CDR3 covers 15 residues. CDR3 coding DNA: TGTGCCAGTGAGAGACAATTTCCGTACCAAGAGACCCAGTACTTC. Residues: CASERQFPYQETQYF.

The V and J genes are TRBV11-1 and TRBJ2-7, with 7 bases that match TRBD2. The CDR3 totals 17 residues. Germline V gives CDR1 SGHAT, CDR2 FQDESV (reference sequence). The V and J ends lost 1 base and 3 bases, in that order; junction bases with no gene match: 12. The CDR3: CASSLERGAQGIYEQYF. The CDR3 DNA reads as TGTGCCAGCAGCTTAGAGCGGGGAGCGCAGGGAATCTACGAGCAGTACTTC.

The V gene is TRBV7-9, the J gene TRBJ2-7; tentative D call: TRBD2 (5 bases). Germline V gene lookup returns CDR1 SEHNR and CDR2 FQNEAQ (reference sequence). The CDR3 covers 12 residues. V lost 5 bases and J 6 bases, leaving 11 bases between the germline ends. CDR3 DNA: TGTGCCAGCAGCCCGGGGTTAATCGAGCAGTACTTC. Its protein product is CASSPGLIEQYF.

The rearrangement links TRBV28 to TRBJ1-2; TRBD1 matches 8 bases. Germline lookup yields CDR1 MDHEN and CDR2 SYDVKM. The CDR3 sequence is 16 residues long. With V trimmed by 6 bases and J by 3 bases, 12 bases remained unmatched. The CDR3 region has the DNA TGTGCCAGCAGCCCTGCCCGGGACAGGTTGTACTATGGCTACACCTTC. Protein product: CASSPARDRLYYGYTF.

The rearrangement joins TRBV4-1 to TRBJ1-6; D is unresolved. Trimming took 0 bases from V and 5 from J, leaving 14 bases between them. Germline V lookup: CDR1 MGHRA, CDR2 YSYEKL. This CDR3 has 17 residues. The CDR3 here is CASSQEGWHRDNSPLHF. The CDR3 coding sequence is TGCGCCAGCAGCCAAGAGGGGTGGCATCGGGATAATTCACCCCTCCACTTT.

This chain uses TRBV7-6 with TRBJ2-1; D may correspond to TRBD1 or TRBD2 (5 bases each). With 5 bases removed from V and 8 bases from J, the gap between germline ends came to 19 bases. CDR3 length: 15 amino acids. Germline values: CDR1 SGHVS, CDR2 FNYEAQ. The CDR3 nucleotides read TGTGCCAGCAGCCCGGGACCAAGAGGGCCCCATGAGCAGTTCTTC. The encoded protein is CASSPGPRGPHEQFF.

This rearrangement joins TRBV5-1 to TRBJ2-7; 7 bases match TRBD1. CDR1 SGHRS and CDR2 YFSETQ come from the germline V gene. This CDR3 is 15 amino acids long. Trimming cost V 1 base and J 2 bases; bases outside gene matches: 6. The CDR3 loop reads CASSLNQGVTYEQYF. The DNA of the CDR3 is TGCGCCAGCAGCTTGAATCAGGGGGTCACCTACGAGCAGTACTTC.

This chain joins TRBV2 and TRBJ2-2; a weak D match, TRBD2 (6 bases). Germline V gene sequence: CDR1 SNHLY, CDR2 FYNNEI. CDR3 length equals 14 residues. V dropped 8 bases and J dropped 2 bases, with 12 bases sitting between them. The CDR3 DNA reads TGTGCCAGCCTCCCGGAGGGAAACACCGGGGAGCTGTTTTTT. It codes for CASLPEGNTGELFF.

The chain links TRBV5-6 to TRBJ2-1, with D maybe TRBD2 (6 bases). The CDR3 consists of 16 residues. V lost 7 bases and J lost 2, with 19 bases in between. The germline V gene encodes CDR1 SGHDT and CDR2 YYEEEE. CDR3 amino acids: CASLLGGEGAYNEQFF. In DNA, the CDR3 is TGTGCCAGCCTCCTCGGGGGAGAAGGAGCCTACAATGAGCAGTTCTTC. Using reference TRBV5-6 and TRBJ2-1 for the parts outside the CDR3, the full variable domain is DAGVTQSPTHLIKTRGQQVTLRCSPKSGHDTVSWYQQALGQGPQFIFQYYEEEERQRGNFPDRFSGHQFPNYSSELNVNALLLGDSALYLCASLLGGEGAYNEQFFGPGTRLTVL.

This CDR3 reads CASSPVTQGFWETQYF. CDR3 nucleotide sequence: TGTGCCAGCAGCCCCGTAACACAGGGATTTTGGGAGACCCAGTACTTC. This sequence joins TRBV5-6 and TRBJ2-5; the D gene is possibly TRBD1 (6 bases). The CDR3 covers 16 residues. V lost 4 bases, J lost 5 bases, and 21 bases lay in between. Germline assignment: CDR1 SGHDT and CDR2 YYEEEE.

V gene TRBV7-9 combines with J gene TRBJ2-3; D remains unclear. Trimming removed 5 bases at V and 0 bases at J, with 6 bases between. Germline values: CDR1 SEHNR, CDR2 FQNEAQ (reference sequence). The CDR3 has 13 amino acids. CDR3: CASSGVSTDTQYF. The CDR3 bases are TGTGCCAGCAGCGGGGTGAGCACAGATACGCAGTATTTT. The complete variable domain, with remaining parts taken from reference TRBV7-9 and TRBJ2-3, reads DTGVSQNPRHKITKRGQNVTFRCDPISEHNRLYWYRQTLGQGPEFLTYFQNEAQLEKSRLLSDRFSAERPKGSFSTLEIQRTEQGDSAMYLCASSGVSTDTQYFGPGTRLTVL.

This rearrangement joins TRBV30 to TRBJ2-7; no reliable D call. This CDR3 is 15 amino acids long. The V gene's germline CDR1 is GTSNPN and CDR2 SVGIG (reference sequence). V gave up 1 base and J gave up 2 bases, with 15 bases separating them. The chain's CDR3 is CAWSGPPVLAYEQYF. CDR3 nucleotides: TGTGCCTGGAGTGGACCTCCTGTCCTCGCCTACGAGCAGTACTTC. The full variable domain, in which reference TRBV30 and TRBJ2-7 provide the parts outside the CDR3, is SQTIHQWPATLVQPVGSPLSLECTVEGTSNPNLYWYRQAAGRGLQLLFYSVGIGQISSEVPQNLSASRPQDRQFILSSKKLLLSDSGFYLCAWSGPPVLAYEQYFGPGTRLTVT.

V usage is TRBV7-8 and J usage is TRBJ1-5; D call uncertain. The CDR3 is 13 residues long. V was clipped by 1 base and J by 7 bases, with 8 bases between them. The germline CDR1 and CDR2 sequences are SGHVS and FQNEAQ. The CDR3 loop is CASSLGQGQPQHF. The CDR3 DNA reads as TGTGCCAGCAGCTTAGGGCAAGGGCAGCCCCAGCATTTT.

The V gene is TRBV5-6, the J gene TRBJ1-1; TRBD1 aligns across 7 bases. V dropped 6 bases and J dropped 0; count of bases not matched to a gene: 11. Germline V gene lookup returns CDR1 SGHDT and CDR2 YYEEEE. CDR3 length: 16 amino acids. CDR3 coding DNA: TGTGCCAGCAAGCTGGGACAGATAGTGGTGAACACTGAAGCTTTCTTT. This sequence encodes CASKLGQIVVNTEAFF.

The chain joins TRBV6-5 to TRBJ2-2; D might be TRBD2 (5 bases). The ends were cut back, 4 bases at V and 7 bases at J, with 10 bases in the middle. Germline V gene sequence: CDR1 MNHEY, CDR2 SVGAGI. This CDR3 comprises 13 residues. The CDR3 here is CASSFLANGELFF. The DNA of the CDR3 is TGTGCCAGCAGTTTTCTAGCTAACGGGGAGCTGTTTTTT.

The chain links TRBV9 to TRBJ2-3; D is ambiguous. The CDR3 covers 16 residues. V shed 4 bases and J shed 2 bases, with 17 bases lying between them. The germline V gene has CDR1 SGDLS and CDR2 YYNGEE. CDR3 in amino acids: CASSPPPLGYTDTQYF. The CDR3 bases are TGTGCCAGCAGCCCCCCGCCCCTCGGGTACACAGATACGCAGTATTTT.

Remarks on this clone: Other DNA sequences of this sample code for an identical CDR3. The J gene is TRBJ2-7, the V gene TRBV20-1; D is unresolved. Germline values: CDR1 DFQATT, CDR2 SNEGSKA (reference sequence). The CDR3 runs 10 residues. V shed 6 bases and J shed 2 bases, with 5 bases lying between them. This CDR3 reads CSAPPYEQYF. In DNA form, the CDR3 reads TGCAGTGCCCCACCCTACGAGCAGTACTTC.

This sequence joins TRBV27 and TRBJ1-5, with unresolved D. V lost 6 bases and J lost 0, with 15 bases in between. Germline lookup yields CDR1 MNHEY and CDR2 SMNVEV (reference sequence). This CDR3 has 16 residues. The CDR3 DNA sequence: TGTGCCAGCAGCCCGCTGGGAGTTTATAGCAATCAGCCCCAGCATTTT. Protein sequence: CASSPLGVYSNQPQHF.

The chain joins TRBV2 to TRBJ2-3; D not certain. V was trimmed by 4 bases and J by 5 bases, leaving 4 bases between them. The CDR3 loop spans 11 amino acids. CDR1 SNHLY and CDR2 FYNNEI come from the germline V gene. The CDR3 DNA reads TGTGCCAGCAGTGCAGAAGATACGCAGTATTTT. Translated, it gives CASSAEDTQYF.

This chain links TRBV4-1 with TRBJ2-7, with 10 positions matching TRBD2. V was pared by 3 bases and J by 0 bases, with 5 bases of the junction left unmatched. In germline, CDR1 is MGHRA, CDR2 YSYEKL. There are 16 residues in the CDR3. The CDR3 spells CASSHHPSGGSYEQYF. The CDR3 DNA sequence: TGCGCCAGCAGCCACCACCCTAGCGGGGGCTCCTACGAGCAGTACTTC.

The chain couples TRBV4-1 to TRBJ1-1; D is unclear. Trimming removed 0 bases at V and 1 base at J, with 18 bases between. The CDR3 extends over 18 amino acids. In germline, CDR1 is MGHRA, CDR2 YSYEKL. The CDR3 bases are TGCGCCAGCAGCCAAGAAGTAGGGTCACCCAAGGGGAACACTGAAGCTTTCTTT. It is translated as CASSQEVGSPKGNTEAFF.